This record covers a single T cell receptor (beta chain). Its antigen remains unknown. Amplification from RNA transcripts yielded the TCR beta CDR3 regions. Scientists carried out first-round RT-PCR using HTBI primers and then a second-round multiplex PCR. MiXCR, run by TCRdb on the multiplex PCR reads, gives a single entry per CDR3 protein. The repertoire holds 740,000 or so distinct CDR3 sequences, roughly 41% seen once, with approximately 43% in the top ten. These data are taken from a study of Graves' ophthalmopathy and Graves' hyperthyroidism. The study, taken as a whole, reports: Clonotypes were expanded in thyroid at above 0.001 frequency, and most also appeared in blood.

CDR3 length: 15 amino acids. CDR1 is MGHRA, CDR2 YSYEKL, per germline. V lost 0 bases, J lost 5 bases, and 14 bases lay in between. This sequence was found in an adult man with Graves' ophthalmopathy. Sequenced: peripheral blood. The V and J genes are TRBV4-1 and TRBJ2-7; D tentatively reads TRBD1 or TRBD2 (6 bases each). In DNA form, the CDR3 reads TGCGCCAGCAGCCAAGATATTGGGGGGCCCGACGAGCAGTACTTC. This sequence encodes CASSQDIGGPDEQYF.